These 31 T cell receptor beta chains share one sample of origin, sequenced in a study of control samples from healthy donors and cancer patients. Clones were read by immunoSEQ multiplex PCR, and TCRdb kept only the in-frame ones, dropping some. The sample holds under 20,000 clones, 80% to 90% seen once. The specimen was PBMCs. Receptor source: a woman in her seventies with lung cancer.

The V gene is TRBV5-8, the J gene TRBJ1-2; 7 bases match TRBD1. The CDR3 spans 15 residues. The germline CDR1 and CDR2 sequences are SGHTS and YDEGEE. Trimming at V came to 1 base and at J to 4 bases, leaving 7 bases not matched to a gene. CDR3 residues: CASSLMTGLGYGYTF. As DNA, the CDR3 is TGTGCCAGCAGCTTGATGACAGGGCTCGGCTATGGCTACACCTTC.

This clone came up a few times. The chain has TRBV15 and TRBJ2-7, with D perhaps TRBD2 (6 bases). Germline CDR1 and CDR2: LNHNV and YYDKDF (reference sequence). Deletions cut 0 bases from V and 5 bases from J, with 11 bases between. There are 14 residues in the CDR3. CDR3 in DNA: TGTGCCACCAGCAGAGATCGGGAGACCAACGAGCAGTACTTC. The encoded protein is CATSRDRETNEQYF.

The chain combines TRBV9 with TRBJ2-3, with no clear D. The CDR3 contains 13 residues. Germline V gene sequence: CDR1 SGDLS, CDR2 YYNGEE. Deletions cut 0 bases from V and 3 bases from J, with 5 bases between. CDR3 residues: CASSVGRTDTQYF. For the CDR3, the DNA is TGTGCCAGCAGCGTAGGTCGGACAGATACGCAGTATTTT.

This chain links TRBV5-5 with TRBJ1-1; D gene uncertain. This CDR3 is built from 13 residues. CDR1 is SGHKS, CDR2 YYEKEE, per germline (reference sequence). Deletions cut 1 base from V and 1 base from J, with 5 bases between. The DNA of the CDR3 is TGTGCCAGCAGCTTGTCTGAGAACACTGAAGCTTTCTTT. It codes for CASSLSENTEAFF.

This chain connects TRBV2 to TRBJ2-7, with 7 bases aligning to TRBD1. V gave up 6 bases and J gave up 2 bases; unmatched junction bases: 7. The germline gives CDR1 SNHLY, CDR2 FYNNEI. The CDR3 runs to 14 residues. CDR3 in amino acids: CASSPTGPAYEQYF. The CDR3 DNA follows: TGTGCCAGCAGCCCGACAGGGCCGGCCTACGAGCAGTACTTC.

CDR3 amino acids: CASSEQRIDTQYF. CDR3 DNA sequence: TGTGCCAGCAGCGAACAAAGAATAGATACGCAGTATTTT. The chain combines TRBV9 with TRBJ2-3; no definite D call. Looked up from germline, CDR1 is SGDLS and CDR2 is YYNGEE. V lost 3 bases to trimming and J lost 5 bases, with 10 bases between them. The CDR3 consists of 13 residues.

This clone was counted between two and nine times. The chain employs TRBV12-1 and TRBJ2-2; TRBD2 was called by the table and not checked on the DNA. TRBV12-1 is flagged as a pseudogene. CDR3 length equals 13 residues. The CDR3 DNA reads as TGTGCCAGCAGCTGCGATAGTCCCGGGGAGCTGTTTTTT. Its protein product is CASSCDSPGELFF.

The V call is TRBV28, the J call TRBJ2-1, with TRBD2 matching over 12 bases. Germline CDR1 MDHEN, CDR2 SYDVKM. Trimming took 6 bases from V and 8 from J; bases not matched to a gene: 5. The CDR3 extends over 14 amino acids. CDR3 nucleotides: TGTGCCAGCAGCGAGACTAGCGGGAGCGATGAGCAGTTCTTC. Its translation: CASSETSGSDEQFF.

V gene TRBV6-2 or TRBV6-3 combines with J gene TRBJ2-3; TRBD2 aligns across 9 bases. This CDR3 is 18 amino acids long. Per germline, CDR1 MNHEY and CDR2 SVGEGT. With V trimmed by 2 bases and J by 2 bases, 11 bases remained unmatched. The CDR3 DNA sequence: TGTGCCAGCAGTTACGTTAGCAGCGGGGGGCGTAACACAGATACGCAGTATTTT. Its translation is CASSYVSSGGRNTDTQYF.

This clone was recorded once. J is TRBJ2-2 and V is TRBV7-9; D may be TRBD2 (6 bases). CDR1 is SEHNR and CDR2 is FQNEAQ in the germline V gene (reference sequence). The V end was cut by 9 bases, the J end by 4 bases, with 15 bases between. The CDR3 contains 14 residues. The CDR3 reads CARGVAGSTGELFF. The DNA for the CDR3 is TGTGCCAGGGGGGTCGCGGGATCCACCGGGGAGCTGTTTTTT.

The chain links TRBV5-1 to TRBJ2-1; TRBD2 agrees at 12 bases. Germline values: CDR1 SGHRS, CDR2 YFSETQ. The CDR3 consists of 15 residues. Trimming took 5 bases from V and 7 from J; bases not matched to a gene: 7. The chain's CDR3 is CASRSGTSGLNEQFF. Here the CDR3 DNA reads TGCGCCAGCAGGTCCGGGACTAGCGGGTTGAATGAGCAGTTCTTC.

CDR3 region: CASSGYNEQFF. In nucleotides, the CDR3 is TGTGCCAGCAGTGGGTACAATGAGCAGTTCTTC. The chain couples TRBV25-1 to TRBJ2-1, with D hard to call. The CDR3 extends over 11 amino acids. V was cut by 4 bases and J by 4 bases, with 2 bases left in between. Germline values: CDR1 MGHDK, CDR2 SYGVNS. Combining the CDR3 with reference TRBV25-1 and TRBJ2-1 gives the whole variable domain EADIYQTPRYLVIGTGKKITLECSQTMGHDKMYWYQQDPGMELHLIHYSYGVNSTEKGDLSSESTVSRIRTEHFPLTLESARPSHTSQYLCASSGYNEQFFGPGTRLTVL.

The chain's CDR3 is CAWSSPGQSNYGYTF. In nucleotides, the CDR3 is TGTGCCTGGAGTTCCCCGGGACAGAGTAACTATGGCTACACCTTC. The genes are TRBV30 and TRBJ1-2; TRBD1 matches 7 bases. In germline, CDR1 is GTSNPN, CDR2 SVGIG (reference sequence). J gave up 1 base and V 2 bases, and 7 bases lay outside the gene matches. The CDR3 spans 15 residues.

V gene TRBV28 combines with J gene TRBJ1-6, with 9 bases lining up with TRBD1. The ends lost 6 bases at V and 7 bases at J; junction bases unmatched: 13. CDR1 and CDR2 from the germline V gene are MDHEN and SYDVKM. This CDR3 contains 17 residues. CDR3 DNA sequence: TGTGCCAGCAGGGGGGGTGGAGGACAGGGGATGAATTCACCCCTCCACTTT. Translation gives CASRGGGGQGMNSPLHF.

This chain uses TRBV11-2 with TRBJ2-7; unclear D gene. Trimming stripped 1 base from V and 0 bases from J, with 13 bases between. CDR3 length: 16 amino acids. From germline, CDR1 is SGHAT and CDR2 FQNNGV. The CDR3 loop reads CASSLGSARSSYEQYF. The DNA of the CDR3 is TGTGCCAGCAGCTTAGGATCGGCCCGGAGCTCCTACGAGCAGTACTTC.

This chain joins TRBV7-9 and TRBJ2-7; 9 bases fit TRBD1. CDR3 size: 15 residues. Germline assignment: CDR1 SEHNR and CDR2 FQNEAQ (reference sequence). V gave up 4 bases and J gave up 5 bases; unmatched junction bases: 9. The DNA of the CDR3 is TGTGCCAGCAGCTCTATTGCGACAGGGGGGGACGAGCAGTACTTC. Translated, it gives CASSSIATGGDEQYF.

Points on this clone: A junction end diverges from the germline sequence, so it may reflect a read error. The chain combines TRBV7-2 with TRBJ2-7; D tentatively reads TRBD1 or TRBD2 (9 bases each). This CDR3 has 15 amino acids. The germline V gene encodes CDR1 SGHTA and CDR2 FQGNSA. CDR3 nucleotide sequence: TGTGCCAGCAGCCTAGCGGGACAGGGAACCTACGAGCAGTACTTC. It codes for CASSLAGQGTYEQYF.

This clone showed up just once. The chain uses TRBV24-1 and TRBJ2-2, with D tentatively TRBD1 (6 bases). The V gene's germline CDR1 is KGHDR and CDR2 SFDVKD. The CDR3 spans 16 residues. The germline V and J ends were trimmed by 2 bases and 6 bases, with 15 bases remaining between them. The CDR3 protein is CATSDSPDSRAGELFF. CDR3 DNA: TGTGCCACCAGTGATTCCCCGGACAGCCGCGCCGGGGAGCTGTTTTTT.

This sequence joins TRBV5-6 and TRBJ2-7; D is ambiguous. The length of the CDR3 is 13 residues. CDR1 and CDR2 (germline): SGHDT, YYEEEE. The V end was cut by 0 bases, the J end by 4 bases, with 8 bases between. The CDR3 coding sequence is TGTGCCAGCAGCTTGGGGAGTGGTTACGAGCAGTACTTC. This translates into CASSLGSGYEQYF. Based on the CDR3 plus reference TRBV5-6 and TRBJ2-7, the full variable domain is DAGVTQSPTHLIKTRGQQVTLRCSPKSGHDTVSWYQQALGQGPQFIFQYYEEEERQRGNFPDRFSGHQFPNYSSELNVNALLLGDSALYLCASSLGSGYEQYFGPGTRLTVT.

This clone was counted between two and nine times. The chain joins TRBV5-1 to TRBJ1-3; no clear D. Trimming took 0 bases from V and 0 from J, leaving 10 bases between them. The length of the CDR3 is 16 residues. Germline V CDR1 and CDR2: SGHRS, YFSETQ. CDR3 residues: CASSLEGVSSGNTIYF. The CDR3 coding sequence is TGCGCCAGCAGCTTGGAGGGAGTCAGCTCTGGAAACACCATATATTTT.

V gene TRBV6-5 combines with J gene TRBJ1-1; D unresolved. This CDR3 has 14 amino acids. Germline V gene lookup returns CDR1 MNHEY and CDR2 SVGAGI. The V end lost 2 bases, the J end lost 5 bases, and 12 bases lay between the germline ends. CDR3 nucleotides: TGTGCCAGCAGTTACGAGGGAGTGATGACTGAAGCTTTCTTT. Translating it yields CASSYEGVMTEAFF.

The chain employs TRBV27 and TRBJ2-1, with 9 bases lining up with TRBD2. The CDR3 length is 17 residues. V shed 0 bases, J shed 7 bases, and the junction held 10 bases outside the gene matches. Germline V lookup: CDR1 MNHEY, CDR2 SMNVEV (reference sequence). The CDR3 sequence: CASSLSGGGRARNEQFF. The CDR3 DNA is TGTGCCAGCAGTTTATCCGGCGGCGGGAGGGCCCGGAATGAGCAGTTCTTC.

A word on this clone: Other DNA sequences from this sample encode an identical CDR3 as well. The chain is built from TRBV9 and TRBJ2-1; a possible D gene is TRBD2 (6 bases). V was shortened by 3 bases and J by 6 bases, with 13 bases between the two germline ends. CDR1 is SGDLS and CDR2 is YYNGEE in the germline V gene. This CDR3 is 14 amino acids long. The CDR3: CASSAPGLPNEQFF. DNA of the CDR3: TGTGCCAGCAGCGCTCCGGGACTTCCCAATGAGCAGTTCTTC.

The V and J genes are TRBV3-1 (or the pseudogene TRBV3-2) and TRBJ1-2; the D is unclear. Trimming shortened V by 1 base and J by 3 bases, and 6 bases separated the two germline ends. This CDR3 has 13 amino acids. Germline V lookup: CDR1 LGHDT, CDR2 YNNKEL (reference sequence). The CDR3 protein is CASSQGGHYGYTF. The CDR3 DNA is TGTGCCAGCAGCCAAGGGGGTCACTATGGCTACACCTTC.

The chain joins TRBV6-5 to TRBJ2-7; the D gene is possibly TRBD2 (6 bases). This CDR3 is 15 amino acids long. Germline V gene data show CDR1 as MNHEY and CDR2 as SVGAGI. Trimming removed 6 bases from V and 2 bases from J, with 17 bases in between. The CDR3 nucleotides are TGTGCCAGCAGACCCTGGGGGACTGCAGCCTACGAGCAGTACTTC. Its translation is CASRPWGTAAYEQYF.

The CDR3 nucleotides read TGTGCCAGCAGTTACTCTCGTAGCGGATACACAGATACGCAGTATTTT. It specifies CASSYSRSGYTDTQYF. This chain uses TRBV6-5 with TRBJ2-3, with D possibly matching TRBD2 (6 bases). Germline CDR1 is MNHEY and CDR2 is SVGAGI. This CDR3 is built from 16 residues. With 0 bases removed from V and 2 bases from J, the gap between germline ends came to 12 bases.

In this sample, this clone turned up once. The rearrangement links TRBV28 to TRBJ1-1; D call uncertain. The CDR3 extends over 14 amino acids. CDR1 and CDR2 from the germline V gene are MDHEN and SYDVKM. Trimming left V 1 base short and J 3 bases short, with 9 bases between. The CDR3 region is CASSLSRRDTEAFF. CDR3 nucleotides: TGTGCCAGCAGTTTATCCAGAAGGGACACTGAAGCTTTCTTT.

J is TRBJ1-1 and V is TRBV19, with D maybe TRBD1 (6 bases). V was trimmed by 7 bases and J by 0 bases, leaving 18 bases between them. This CDR3 comprises 16 residues. The V gene's germline CDR1 is LNHDA and CDR2 SQIVND (reference sequence). CDR3 DNA: TGTGCCAGTAAGAAAGACAGGCTTGGGGTGAACACTGAAGCTTTCTTT. Translated, it gives CASKKDRLGVNTEAFF.

The chain recombines TRBV11-2 with TRBJ1-1; the D is unclear. Germline CDR1 is SGHAT and CDR2 is FQNNGV. The CDR3 has 13 residues. Trimming left V 0 bases short and J 4 bases short, with 6 bases between. The CDR3 here is CASSLEEGTEAFF. In DNA, the CDR3 is TGTGCCAGCAGCTTAGAGGAGGGCACTGAAGCTTTCTTT.

The V and J genes are TRBV11-2 and TRBJ1-1; weak D call: TRBD1 (5 bases). This CDR3 has 14 residues. Per the germline V gene, CDR1 is SGHAT and CDR2 is FQNNGV. Trimming took 5 bases from V and 1 from J, leaving 11 bases between them. The CDR3 nucleotides are TGTGCCAGCAGCCAGGGAGACGGGAACACTGAAGCTTTCTTT. It specifies CASSQGDGNTEAFF.

This rearrangement joins TRBV28 to TRBJ1-1; no reliable D call. The CDR3 is 16 amino acids. V gave up 4 bases and J gave up 0 bases, with 15 bases separating them. Germline V gene data show CDR1 as MDHEN and CDR2 as SYDVKM. CDR3 loop: CASSSQNRRVNTEAFF. The DNA for the CDR3 is TGTGCCAGCAGTTCCCAAAATCGGAGGGTGAACACTGAAGCTTTCTTT. Full variable domain (remainder filled in from reference TRBV28 and TRBJ1-1): DVKVTQSSRYLVKRTGEKVFLECVQDMDHENMFWYRQDPGLGLRLIYFSYDVKMKEKGDIPEGYSVSREKKERFSLILESASTNQTSMYLCASSSQNRRVNTEAFFGQGTRLTVV.